This T cell receptor beta chain originates from a study of T cells in Graves' hyperthyroidism and ophthalmopathy. Study at large: The initial diagnosis was the point when peripheral blood was collected, ahead of any treatment.

What was amplified from RNA transcripts were TCR beta CDR3 regions. A set of HTBI primers served as the primers for a first-round RT-PCR of the TCR CDR3. Each CDR3 protein gets one entry after TCRdb re-called the multiplex PCR reads with MiXCR. The sample yields about 560,000 distinct CDR3 sequences, 15% to 20% seen once. The length of the CDR3 is 17 residues. Germline V gives CDR1 MNHEY, CDR2 SVGEGT. V lost 4 bases and J 1 base, leaving 18 bases between the germline ends. Diagnosing involved the use of clinical symptoms, serum thyroxine and TRAb, thyroid ultrasound and orbital computed tomography. This receptor was taken from a woman between 18 and 30 years old with Graves' hyperthyroidism. The chain uses TRBV6-2 or TRBV6-3 and TRBJ2-3, with D perhaps TRBD2 (6 bases). Sequenced: blood. The CDR3 DNA sequence: TGTGCCAGCAGTTCCACCGCGGGGCTGGGGGGCACAGATACGCAGTATTTT. This gives the protein CASSSTAGLGGTDTQYF.